Given below is one T cell receptor (beta chain) in context. The junction departs from germline at one end; a sequencing error may be responsible. These data come from a study of blood T cell repertoires in COVID-19. The overall study: T cells, B-cell-depleted T cells, or PBMCs provided the cDNA or gDNA that served as material.

The authors' processing: Cell counts per sample came from amplifying reference gene primers. Sequenced by immunoSEQ multiplex PCR; TCRdb stores in-frame clones only, minus some. The V and J calls and clone size are taken from that table; D and trimming were inferred from the DNA. Here the sample spans approximately 310,000 clones, approximately 87% being singletons. The germline V gene encodes CDR1 SSHAT and CDR2 FNYEAQ (reference sequence). The CDR3 runs 16 residues. The clonotype originates from a woman in her 50s who had recovered from COVID-19. Sequencing was performed on peripheral blood. V is TRBV7-7 and J is TRBJ2-5; 10 nucleotides line up with TRBD2. CDR3 coding DNA: TGTGCTAGCAGCCCCACACCACTAGCGGGACAAGAGACCCAGTACTTC. Translation: CASSPTPLAGQETQYF.